This T cell receptor (beta chain) derives from a study of blood T cell repertoires in COVID-19. On the study more broadly: Sites in the United States, Italy and Spain provided acute and convalescent COVID-19 samples. PBMCs, B-cell-depleted T cells, or T cells provided the cDNA or gDNA that made up the material.

Libraries were prepared by immunoSEQ multiplex PCR; TCRdb keeps only in-frame clonotypes and omits some of them. This sample has around 150,000 clones; 75% to 90% occur once, and the top ten carry roughly 5.6%. In germline, CDR1 is LNHDA, CDR2 SQIVND (reference sequence). There are 15 residues in the CDR3. V was trimmed by 5 bases and J by 0 bases, leaving 11 bases between them. Individuals aged about 18 to 100 years were recruited from about two dozen US areas. Allocation to cohorts depended on clinical history reported by the participants. Input material: PBMCs or T cells enriched from blood (not recorded which). The chain links TRBV19 to TRBJ1-3; possibly TRBD1 for D (5 bases). The clonotype comes from a man between 65 and 85 years old who had been exposed to COVID-19. The CDR3 loop reads CASSSQGHSGNTIYF. CDR3 nucleotides: TGTGCCAGTAGTTCGCAGGGTCACTCTGGAAACACCATATATTTT.